Listed below are T cell receptor beta chains from one sample, sequenced in a study of control samples from healthy donors and cancer patients. Assay used: immunoSEQ multiplex PCR; TCRdb lists only in-frame clones, some missing. Of roughly 45,000 clones in the sample, more than 90% were seen once. What was sequenced was PBMCs. All receptors derive from a man in his thirties or forties with colorectal cancer. Each CDR3 is given with its conserved first and last residue. A D gene is named only where the DNA matches it firmly. Clone size appears in some rows only: once, few, many, or a class for an expanded clone.

j_gene,abundance,v_gene,d_gene,CDR3nt,CDR3aa
TRBJ1-4,NA,TRBV5-6,TRBD1,TGTGCCAGCAGCTTGGGGACAGGGGGCGTAGGAAAACTGTTTTTT,CASSLGTGGVGKLFF
TRBJ2-7,NA,TRBV11-2,TRBD2,TGTGCCAGCAGCTTTCTCCGACTAGCGGGGTACTCCTACGAGCAGTACTTC,CASSFLRLAGYSYEQYF
TRBJ1-5,NA,TRBV4-3,NA,TGCGCCAGCAGCCAAGATCTTAGGTGGCATCAGCCCCAGCATTTT,CASSQDLRWHQPQHF
TRBJ2-5,NA,TRBV15,NA,TGTGCCACCAGCAGAAATAGGCTAGAGACCCAGTACTTC,CATSRNRLETQYF
TRBJ1-3,NA,TRBV3-1/TRBV3-2,NA,TGTGCCAGCAGCCCCTACAGGGACTCTGGAAACACCATATATTTT,CASSPYRDSGNTIYF
TRBJ2-7,NA,TRBV5-5,TRBD2,TGTGCCAGCAGCTTGGCGACTAGCTTACACTCCTACGAGCAGTACTTC,CASSLATSLHSYEQYF
TRBJ1-1,once,TRBV4-3,TRBD1,TGCGCCAGCTCTGCCATGGGACAGAGGAACACTGAAGCTTTCTTT,CASSAMGQRNTEAFF
TRBJ2-6,NA,TRBV30,NA,TGTGCCTGGAGTACCAGGGGAGGCGCTGGGGCCAACGTCCTGACTTTC,CAWSTRGGAGANVLTF
TRBJ2-3,NA,TRBV11-2,NA,TGTGCCAGCAGCCTCTGGACCATAAATATAAAGCATACGCAGTATTTT,CASSLWTINIKHTQYF
TRBJ1-4,NA,TRBV6-6,NA,TGTGCCAGCAGTTACCAGGACAGAAAAGGGGAAAAACTGTTTTTT,CASSYQDRKGEKLFF
TRBJ2-3,NA,TRBV5-1,NA,TGCGCCAGCAGCTTGGGATCCGCAGGGGGCACAGATACGCAGTATTTT,CASSLGSAGGTDTQYF
TRBJ2-1,NA,TRBV2,TRBD2,TGTGCCAGCAGTGCGCCGACTAGCGGGGGGATCAGCTCCTACAATGAGCAGTTCTTC,CASSAPTSGGISSYNEQFF
TRBJ2-7,NA,TRBV15,NA,TGTGCCACCAGCAGAGTAGGAGGACAGATATACGAGCAGTACTTC,CATSRVGGQIYEQYF
TRBJ2-3,NA,TRBV19,NA,TGTGCCAGTAGTTTTAGCGGTAAGGCCACAGATACGCAGTATTTT,CASSFSGKATDTQYF
TRBJ2-3,NA,TRBV2,NA,TGTGCCAGCAGCCTTAGCGCTCAAGGCACAGATACGCAGTATTTT,CASSLSAQGTDTQYF